The subject of this entry is one TCR beta chain. The CDR3 runs 13 residues. V lost 5 bases to trimming and J lost 3 bases, with 13 bases between them. Germline V CDR1 and CDR2: GTSNPN, SVGIG (reference sequence). Clones were sequenced by immunoSEQ multiplex PCR, and TCRdb holds only the in-frame ones, with some missing. There are hundreds of thousands of clones in the sample; 65% to 85% occur only once, and 6% to 9.5% lies in the top ten. The sample is drawn from a study of blood T cell repertoires in COVID-19. This sequence originates from a woman of 80 years or more with acute or convalescent COVID-19. Source material: peripheral blood. The chain joins TRBV30 to TRBJ1-1; possibly TRBD1 for D (6 bases). CDR3 DNA: TGTGCCTGGGACAGGCCGTGGGACACTGAAGCTTTCTTT. It yields the protein CAWDRPWDTEAFF.